A selection of T cell receptor beta chains follows, all from one sample in a study of blood T cell repertoires in COVID-19. The repertoire was sequenced with immunoSEQ multiplex PCR; TCRdb's copy has only in-frame clones and lacks some. The sample carries more than 85,000 clones, around 90% recorded once. Sequencing was done on a sample of peripheral blood. The receptor source for this set is a woman aged 55 to 70 with acute or convalescent COVID-19. CDR3s include the opening cysteine and the closing phenylalanine or tryptophan. The D gene is left open where the match is weak. Clone size is not always given. Where it is, it says once, few, many or a class for expanded clones.

size	D	J	V	CDR3	DNA
once	TRBD2	TRBJ2-7	TRBV30	CAWSAPGLAGIYEQYF	TGTGCCTGGAGTGCACCGGGACTAGCGGGAATCTACGAGCAGTACTTC
-	-	TRBJ1-2	TRBV3-1/TRBV3-2	CASSQGAEYGYTF	TGTGCCAGCAGCCAAGGAGCGGAGTATGGCTACACCTTC
-	TRBD1	TRBJ1-6	TRBV27	CASSLSWTGRRSPLHF	TGTGCCAGCAGTTTATCGTGGACAGGGAGGCGTTCACCCCTCCACTTT
-	-	TRBJ1-2	TRBV2	CASRWGQEKPYGYTF	TGTGCCAGCCGGTGGGGCCAGGAAAAACCCTATGGCTACACCTTC
-	TRBD1	TRBJ1-5	TRBV27	CASRLTGGIIQPQHF	TGTGCCAGCAGGCTGACAGGGGGCATCATTCAGCCCCAGCATTTT
-	TRBD1	TRBJ2-1	TRBV7-8	CASSYRDRNNEQFF	TGTGCCAGCAGCTACCGGGACAGGAACAATGAGCAGTTCTTC
-	-	TRBJ1-2	TRBV27	CASSFTGPPYGYTF	TGTGCCAGCAGTTTTACAGGACCTCCCTATGGCTACACCTTC
-	-	TRBJ2-2	TRBV2	CASSDIGAGWDTGELFF	TGTGCCAGCAGTGATATAGGGGCAGGGTGGGACACCGGGGAGCTGTTTTTT
-	TRBD2	TRBJ2-7	TRBV3-1/TRBV3-2	CASTRGEGNSYEQYF	TGTGCCAGCACCCGGGGGGAAGGGAACTCCTACGAGCAGTACTTC
-	TRBD1	TRBJ1-5	TRBV30	CACSGQGHQPQHF	TGTGCCTGCAGCGGACAGGGCCATCAGCCCCAGCATTTT
-	-	TRBJ2-5	TRBV2	CASSQGYPQETQYF	TGTGCCAGCAGTCAAGGCTATCCCCAAGAGACCCAGTACTTC
-	-	TRBJ2-5	TRBV30	CAKGGAKETQYF	TGTGCCAAGGGCGGGGCAAAAGAGACCCAGTACTTC
-	TRBD2	TRBJ2-1	TRBV7-3	CASSDSGSSYNEQFF	TGTGCCAGCAGTGATAGCGGGAGTTCCTACAATGAGCAGTTCTTC
-	-	TRBJ1-1	TRBV11-2	CASSLVSRPNTEAFF	TGTGCCAGCAGCTTAGTGTCCAGGCCGAACACTGAAGCTTTCTTT